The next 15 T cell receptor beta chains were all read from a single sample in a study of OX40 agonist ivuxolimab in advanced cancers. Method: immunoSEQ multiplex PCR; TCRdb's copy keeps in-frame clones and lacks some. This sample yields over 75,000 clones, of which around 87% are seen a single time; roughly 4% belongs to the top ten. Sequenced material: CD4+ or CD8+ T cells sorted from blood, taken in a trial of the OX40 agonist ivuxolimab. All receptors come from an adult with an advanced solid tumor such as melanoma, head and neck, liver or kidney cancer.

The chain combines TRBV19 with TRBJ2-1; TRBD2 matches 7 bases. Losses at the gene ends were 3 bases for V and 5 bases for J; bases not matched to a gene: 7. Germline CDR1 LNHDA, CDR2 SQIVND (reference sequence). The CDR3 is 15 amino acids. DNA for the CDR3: TGTGCCAGTAGTATGGTCTCTAGCGGTAACAATGAGCAGTTCTTC. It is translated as CASSMVSSGNNEQFF.

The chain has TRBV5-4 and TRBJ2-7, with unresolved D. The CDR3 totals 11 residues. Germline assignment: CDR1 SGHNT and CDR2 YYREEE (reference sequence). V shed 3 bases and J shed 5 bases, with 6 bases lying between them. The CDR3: CASSSWDEQYF. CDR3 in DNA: TGTGCCAGCAGCTCCTGGGACGAGCAGTACTTC. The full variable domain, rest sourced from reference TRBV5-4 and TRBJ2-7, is ETGVTQSPTHLIKTRGQQVTLRCSSQSGHNTVSWYQQALGQGPQFIFQYYREEENGRGNFPPRFSGLQFPNYSSELNVNALELDDSALYLCASSSWDEQYFGPGTRLTVT.

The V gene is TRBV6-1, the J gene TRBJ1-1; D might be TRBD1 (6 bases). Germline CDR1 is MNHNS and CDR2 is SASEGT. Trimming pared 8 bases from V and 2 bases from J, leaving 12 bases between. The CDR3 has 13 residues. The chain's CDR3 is CASRDTLNTEAFF. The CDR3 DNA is TGTGCCAGCCGGGACACACTTAACACTGAAGCTTTCTTT.

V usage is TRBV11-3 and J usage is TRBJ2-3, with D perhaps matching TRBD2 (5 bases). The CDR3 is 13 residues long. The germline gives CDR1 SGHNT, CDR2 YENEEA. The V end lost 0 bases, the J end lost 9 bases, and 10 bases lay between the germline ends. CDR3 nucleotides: TGTGCCAGCAGCTTAGAGTTAAGCGGCACGCAGTATTTT. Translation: CASSLELSGTQYF.

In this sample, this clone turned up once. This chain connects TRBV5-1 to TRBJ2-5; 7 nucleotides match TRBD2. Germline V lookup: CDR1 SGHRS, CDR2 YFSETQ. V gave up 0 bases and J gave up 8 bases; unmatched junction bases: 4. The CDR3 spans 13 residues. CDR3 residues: CASSLVAGDTQYF. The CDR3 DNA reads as TGCGCCAGCAGCTTGGTGGCGGGGGACACCCAGTACTTC.

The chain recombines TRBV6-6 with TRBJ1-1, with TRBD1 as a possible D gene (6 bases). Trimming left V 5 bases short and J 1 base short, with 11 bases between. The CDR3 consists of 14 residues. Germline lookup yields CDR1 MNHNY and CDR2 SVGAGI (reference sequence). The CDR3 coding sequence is TGTGCCAGCAGTCCTCTACAGGGGAACACTGAAGCTTTCTTT. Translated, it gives CASSPLQGNTEAFF.

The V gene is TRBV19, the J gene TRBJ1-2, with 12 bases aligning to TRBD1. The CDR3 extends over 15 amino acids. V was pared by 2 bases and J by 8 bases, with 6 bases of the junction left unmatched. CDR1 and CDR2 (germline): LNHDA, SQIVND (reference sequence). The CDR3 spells CASSIRGQGAQGYTF. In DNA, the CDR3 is TGTGCCAGTAGTATACGGGGACAGGGGGCGCAAGGCTACACCTTC.

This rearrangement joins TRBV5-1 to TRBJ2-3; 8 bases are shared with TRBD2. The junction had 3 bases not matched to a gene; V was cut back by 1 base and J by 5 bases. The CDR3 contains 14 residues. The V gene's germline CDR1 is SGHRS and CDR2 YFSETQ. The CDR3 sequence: CASSLRGLEDTQYF. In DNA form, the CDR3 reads TGCGCCAGCAGCTTGAGGGGACTAGAAGATACGCAGTATTTT.

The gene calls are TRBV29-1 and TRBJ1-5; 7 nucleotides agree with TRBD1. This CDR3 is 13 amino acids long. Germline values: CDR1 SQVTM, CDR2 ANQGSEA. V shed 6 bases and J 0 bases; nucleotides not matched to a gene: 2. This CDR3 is CSVGTDSNQPQHF. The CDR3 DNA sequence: TGCAGCGTGGGGACAGATAGCAATCAGCCCCAGCATTTT.

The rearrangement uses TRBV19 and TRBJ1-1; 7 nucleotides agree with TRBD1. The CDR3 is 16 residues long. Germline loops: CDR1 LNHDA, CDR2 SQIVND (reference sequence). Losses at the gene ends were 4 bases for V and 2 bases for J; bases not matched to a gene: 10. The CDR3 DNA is TGTGCCAGTAGTACCCCATCGGGACAGTCAAACACTGAAGCTTTCTTT. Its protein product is CASSTPSGQSNTEAFF.

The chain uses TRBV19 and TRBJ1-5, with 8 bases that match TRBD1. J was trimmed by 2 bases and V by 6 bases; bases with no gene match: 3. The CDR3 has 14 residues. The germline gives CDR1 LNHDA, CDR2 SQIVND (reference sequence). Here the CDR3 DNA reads TGTGCCAGTAGACAGACAGGGGGCAATCAGCCCCAGCATTTT. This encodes CASRQTGGNQPQHF.

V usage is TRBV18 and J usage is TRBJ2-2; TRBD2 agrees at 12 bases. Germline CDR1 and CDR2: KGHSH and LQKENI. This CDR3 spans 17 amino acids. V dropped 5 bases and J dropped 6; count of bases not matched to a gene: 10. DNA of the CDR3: TGTGCCAGCTCATCGTATTCGCTAGCGGGAGGGCCCGGGGAGCTGTTTTTT. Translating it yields CASSSYSLAGGPGELFF.

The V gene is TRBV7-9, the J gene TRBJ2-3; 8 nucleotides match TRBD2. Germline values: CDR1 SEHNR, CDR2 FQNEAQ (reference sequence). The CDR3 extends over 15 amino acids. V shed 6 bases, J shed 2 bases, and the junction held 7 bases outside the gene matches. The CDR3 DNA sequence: TGTGCCAGCAGTTCTAGCGGGCGGCACACAGATACGCAGTATTTT. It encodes CASSSSGRHTDTQYF.

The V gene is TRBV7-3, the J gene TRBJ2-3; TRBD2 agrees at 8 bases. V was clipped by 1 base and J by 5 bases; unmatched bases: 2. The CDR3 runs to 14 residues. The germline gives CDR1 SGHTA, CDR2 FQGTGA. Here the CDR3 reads CASSLSLAGDTQYF. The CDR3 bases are TGTGCCAGCAGCTTAAGTCTAGCGGGAGATACGCAGTATTTT.

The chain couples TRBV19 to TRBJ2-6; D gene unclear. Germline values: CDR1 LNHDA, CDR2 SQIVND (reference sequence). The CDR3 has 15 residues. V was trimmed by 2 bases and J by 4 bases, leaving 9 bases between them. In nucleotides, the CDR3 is TGTGCCAGTAGTATATCCGGTGCGGGGGCCAACGTCCTGACTTTC. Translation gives CASSISGAGANVLTF.